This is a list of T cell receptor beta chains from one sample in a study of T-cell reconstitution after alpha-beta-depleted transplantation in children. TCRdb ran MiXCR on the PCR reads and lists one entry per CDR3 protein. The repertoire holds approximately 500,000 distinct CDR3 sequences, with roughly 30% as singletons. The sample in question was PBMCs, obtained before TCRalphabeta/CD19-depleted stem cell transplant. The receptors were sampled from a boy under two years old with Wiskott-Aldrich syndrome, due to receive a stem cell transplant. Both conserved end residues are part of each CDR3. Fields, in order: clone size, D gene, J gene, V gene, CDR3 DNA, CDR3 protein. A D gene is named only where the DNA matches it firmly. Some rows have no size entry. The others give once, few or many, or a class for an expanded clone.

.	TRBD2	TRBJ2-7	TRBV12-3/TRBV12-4	TGTGCCAGCAGTTTAAAACTGGGAGGGAGGTCCCCCTACGAGCAGTACTTC	CASSLKLGGRSPYEQYF
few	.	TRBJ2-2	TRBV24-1	TGTGCCACCAGTGATTGGAACACCGGGGAGCTGTTTTTT	CATSDWNTGELFF
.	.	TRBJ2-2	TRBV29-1	TGCAGCGTTATTAAGGGGAACACCGGGGAGCTGTTTTTT	CSVIKGNTGELFF
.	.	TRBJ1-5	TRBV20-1	TGCAGTGCTCGAATCCCCAGCATCTATAGCAATCAGCCCCAGCATTTT	CSARIPSIYSNQPQHF
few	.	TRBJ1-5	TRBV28	TGTGCCAGCGGGGACCGAGGGGGCAATCAGCCCCAGCATTTT	CASGDRGGNQPQHF
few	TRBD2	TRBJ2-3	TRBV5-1	TGCGCCAGCAGCTTGGGGACTAGCGGGAGTGTAAACACAGATACGCAGTATTTT	CASSLGTSGSVNTDTQYF
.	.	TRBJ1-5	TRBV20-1	TGCAGTGCTTCCACCCCTGGCGAAAGACATCAGCCCCAGCATTTT	CSASTPGERHQPQHF
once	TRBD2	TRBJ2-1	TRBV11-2	TGTGCCAGCAGCGATACTAGCGGGAAGAGGTCCTACAATGAGCAGTTCTTC	CASSDTSGKRSYNEQFF
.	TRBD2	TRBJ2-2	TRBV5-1	TGCGCCAGCACCAAAAGCGGGAAGGGTACCGGGGAGCTGTTTTTT	CASTKSGKGTGELFF
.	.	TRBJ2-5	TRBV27	TGTGCCAGCAGCTCCGGGGCCCTCTTGGAGACCCAGTACTTC	CASSSGALLETQYF
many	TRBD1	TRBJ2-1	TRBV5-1	TGCGCCAGCAGCCCGGGGACAGGAGCCTACAATGAGCAGTTCTTC	CASSPGTGAYNEQFF
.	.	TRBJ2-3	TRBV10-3	TGTGCCATCAAGGGCACAGATACGCAGTATTTT	CAIKGTDTQYF
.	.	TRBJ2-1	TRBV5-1	TGCGCCAGCAGCTTCGACAGCCTACTCTACAATGAGCAGTTCTTC	CASSFDSLLYNEQFF
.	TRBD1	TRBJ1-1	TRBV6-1	TGTGCCAGCAGCCGAATGCAGACAGGGGAAGCTTTCTTT	CASSRMQTGEAFF
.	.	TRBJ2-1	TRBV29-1	TGCAGCGTTGGACAGGTCCTACAGCCCAATGAGCAGTTCTTC	CSVGQVLQPNEQFF
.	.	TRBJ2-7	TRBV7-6	TGTGCCAGCAGCCCACGGATGGCTCCCCTTTCTACCTACGAGCAGTACTTC	CASSPRMAPLSTYEQYF
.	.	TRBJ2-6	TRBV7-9	TGTGCCAGCACCGCGAGCTCTGGGGCCAACGTCCTGACTTTC	CASTASSGANVLTF
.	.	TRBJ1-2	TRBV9	TGTGCCAGCAGCGTAGAGGGGGATGGCTACACCTTC	CASSVEGDGYTF
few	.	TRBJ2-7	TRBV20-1	TGCAGTGCTAGAGATGCGGGGACGGCTATCTTC	CSARDAGTAIF
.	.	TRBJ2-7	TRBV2	TGTGCCAGCAGTGAAGCGCTAGGTAGGGACTTC	CASSEALGRDF
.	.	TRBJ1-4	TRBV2	TGTGCCAGCAGTGAAGAGGTAGCTAATGAAAAACTGTTTTTT	CASSEEVANEKLFF
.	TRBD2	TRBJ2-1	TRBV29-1	TGCAGCACACTAGCGGGAGGTTTCGTAAGTTACAATGAGCAGTTCTTC	CSTLAGGFVSYNEQFF
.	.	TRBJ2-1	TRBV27	TGTGCCAGCCGGTTACTCCTCGGTCAGAATGAGCAGTTCTTC	CASRLLLGQNEQFF
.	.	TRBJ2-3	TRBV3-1	TGTGCCAGCAGCCAAGATAGGGGTCGTCCAAGGGATACGCAGTATTTT	CASSQDRGRPRDTQYF
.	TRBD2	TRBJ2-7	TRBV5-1	TGCGCCAGCAGCTTAAGAACCGGGACTAGCTACCACGAGCAGTACTTC	CASSLRTGTSYHEQYF
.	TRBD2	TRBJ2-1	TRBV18	TGTGCCAGCTCTCATGCACTAGCGCCTTCCTACAATGAGCAGTTCTTC	CASSHALAPSYNEQFF
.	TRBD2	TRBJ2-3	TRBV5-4	TGTGCCAGCAGCTTGGTGTTAGCGGGCGAGACAGATACGCAGTATTTT	CASSLVLAGETDTQYF
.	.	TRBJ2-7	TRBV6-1	TGTGCCAGCAGTGAAGCCGCCATTTACGAGCAGTACTTC	CASSEAAIYEQYF
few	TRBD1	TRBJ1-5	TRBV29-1	TGCAGCGTCGGACAGGGAGGGGGTCAGTCCCAGCATTTT	CSVGQGGGQSQHF
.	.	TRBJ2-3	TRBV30	TGTGCCTGGAGTGTACTTCCCGATACGCAGTATTTT	CAWSVLPDTQYF
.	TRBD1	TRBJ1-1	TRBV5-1	TGCGCCAGCAGCTTCTTCACGACAGGGCGGAACACTGAAGCTTTCTTT	CASSFFTTGRNTEAFF
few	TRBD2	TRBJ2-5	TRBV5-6	TGTGCCAGCGCTATAGCGGGAAGGGGGGAGACCCAGTACTTC	CASAIAGRGETQYF
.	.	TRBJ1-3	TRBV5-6	TGTGCCAGCAGCCCCAGGCTGCTCTCTGGAAACACCATATATTTT	CASSPRLLSGNTIYF
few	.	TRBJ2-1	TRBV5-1	TGCGCCAGCAGCTTGGAGACTAGACTTAGCTCCTACAATGAGCAGTTCTTC	CASSLETRLSSYNEQFF
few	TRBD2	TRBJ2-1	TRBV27	TGTGCCAGCAGTTTCCTACTAGCGGGTCTGTACAATGAGCAGTTCTTC	CASSFLLAGLYNEQFF
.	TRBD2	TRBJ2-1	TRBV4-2	TGTGCCAGCAGCCCGACTAGCGGGTACTCCTACAATGAGCAGTTCTTC	CASSPTSGYSYNEQFF
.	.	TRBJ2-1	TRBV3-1	TGTGCCAGCAGCTCCAACCGTAACAGGAGGGGACGGAACAATGAGCAGTTCTTC	CASSSNRNRRGRNNEQFF
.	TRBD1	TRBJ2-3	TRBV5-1	TGCGCCAGCGGGACAGGGTCGGACACAGATACGCAGTATTTT	CASGTGSDTDTQYF
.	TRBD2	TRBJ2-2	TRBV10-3	TGTGCCACCGGGACTAGCGGGAGTGCCGGGGAGCTGTTTTTT	CATGTSGSAGELFF
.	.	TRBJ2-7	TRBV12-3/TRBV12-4	TGTGCCAGCAGTTTAAACGTCCCCTACGAGCAGTACTTC	CASSLNVPYEQYF
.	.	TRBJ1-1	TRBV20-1	TGCAGTGCTAGGATTCAGTGGATGAACACTGAAGCTTTCTTT	CSARIQWMNTEAFF
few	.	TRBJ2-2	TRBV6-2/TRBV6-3	TGTGCCAGCAGTTACTCGACTCTCACCGGGGAGCTGTTTTTT	CASSYSTLTGELFF
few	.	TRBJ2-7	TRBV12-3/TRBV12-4	TGTGCCAGCACCCCTCACGGAGGTGGAGTTTACGAGCAGTACTTC	CASTPHGGGVYEQYF
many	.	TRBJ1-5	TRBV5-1	TGCGCCAGCAGCTTGTTACCCAATGCAGGGAATAGCAATCAGCCCCAGCATTTT	CASSLLPNAGNSNQPQHF
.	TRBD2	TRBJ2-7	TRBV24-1	TGTGCCATCAGTGAGGTAGCGGGAGGCGAGCAGTACTTC	CAISEVAGGEQYF
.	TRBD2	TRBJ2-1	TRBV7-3	TGTGCCAGCAGCTTAAATTCAGCGGGAGGGAGTGGGTACAATGAGCAGTTCTTC	CASSLNSAGGSGYNEQFF
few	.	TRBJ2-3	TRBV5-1	TGCGCCAGCAGCTTGTTTCGAGGGAGCACAGATACGCAGTATTTT	CASSLFRGSTDTQYF
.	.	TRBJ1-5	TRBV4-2	TGTGCCAGCAGCCCGGGGCCGGGCAGCAATCAGCCCCAGCATTTT	CASSPGPGSNQPQHF
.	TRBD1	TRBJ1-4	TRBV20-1	TGCAGTGCTCCCACAGGGGGAACTGAAAAACTGTTTTTT	CSAPTGGTEKLFF
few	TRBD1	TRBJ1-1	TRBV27	TGTGCCAGCAGTTTATGGGGGAGGGGGCGAGCTTTCTTT	CASSLWGRGRAFF
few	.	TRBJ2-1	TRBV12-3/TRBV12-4	TGTGCCAGCAGGGAGGATCGATACAATGAGCAGTTCTTC	CASREDRYNEQFF
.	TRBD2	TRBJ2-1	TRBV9	TGTGCCAGCAGCCCCCGTACTAGCGGTCACTCCTACAATGAGCAGTTCTTC	CASSPRTSGHSYNEQFF
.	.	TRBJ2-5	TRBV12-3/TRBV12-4	TGTGCCAGCAGTTTTAAACCCCCACCAGAGACCCAGTACTTC	CASSFKPPPETQYF